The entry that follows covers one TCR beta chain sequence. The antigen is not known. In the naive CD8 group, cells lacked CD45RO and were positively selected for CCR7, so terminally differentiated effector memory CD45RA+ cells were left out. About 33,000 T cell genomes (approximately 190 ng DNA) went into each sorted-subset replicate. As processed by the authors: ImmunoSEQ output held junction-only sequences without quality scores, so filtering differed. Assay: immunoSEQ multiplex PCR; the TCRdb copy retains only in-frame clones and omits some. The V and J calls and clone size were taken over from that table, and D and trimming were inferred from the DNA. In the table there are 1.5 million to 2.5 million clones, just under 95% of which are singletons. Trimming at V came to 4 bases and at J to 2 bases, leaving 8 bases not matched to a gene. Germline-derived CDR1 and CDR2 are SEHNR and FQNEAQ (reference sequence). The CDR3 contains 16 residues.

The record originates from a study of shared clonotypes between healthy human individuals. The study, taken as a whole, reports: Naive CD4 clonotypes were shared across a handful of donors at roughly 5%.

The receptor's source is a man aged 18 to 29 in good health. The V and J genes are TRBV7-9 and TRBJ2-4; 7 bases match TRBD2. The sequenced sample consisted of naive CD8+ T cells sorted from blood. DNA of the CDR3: TGTGCCAGCAGCTCTAGTACGCGGGAGACCAAAAACATTCAGTACTTC. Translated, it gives CASSSSTRETKNIQYF. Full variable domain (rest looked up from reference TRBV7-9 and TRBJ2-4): DTGVSQNPRHKITKRGQNVTFRCDPISEHNRLYWYRQTLGQGPEFLTYFQNEAQLEKSRLLSDRFSAERPKGSFSTLEIQRTEQGDSAMYLCASSSSTRETKNIQYFGAGTRLSVL.